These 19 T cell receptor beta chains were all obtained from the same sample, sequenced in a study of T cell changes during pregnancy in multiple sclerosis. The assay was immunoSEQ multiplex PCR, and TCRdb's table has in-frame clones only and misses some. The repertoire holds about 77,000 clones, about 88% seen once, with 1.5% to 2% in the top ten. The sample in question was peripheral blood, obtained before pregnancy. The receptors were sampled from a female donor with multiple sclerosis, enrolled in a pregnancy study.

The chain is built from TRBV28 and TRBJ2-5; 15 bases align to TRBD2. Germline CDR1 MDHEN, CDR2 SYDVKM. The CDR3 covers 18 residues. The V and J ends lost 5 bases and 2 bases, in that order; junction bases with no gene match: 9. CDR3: CASSLGLAGGPLQETQYF. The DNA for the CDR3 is TGTGCCAGCAGTCTAGGACTAGCGGGGGGGCCCCTTCAAGAGACCCAGTACTTC.

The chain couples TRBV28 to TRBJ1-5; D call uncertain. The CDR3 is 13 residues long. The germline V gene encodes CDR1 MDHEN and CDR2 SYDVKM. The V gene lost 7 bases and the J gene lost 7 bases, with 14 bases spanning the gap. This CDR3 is CASTRLTGQPQHF. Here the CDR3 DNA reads TGTGCCAGCACCAGACTCACTGGGCAGCCCCAGCATTTT.

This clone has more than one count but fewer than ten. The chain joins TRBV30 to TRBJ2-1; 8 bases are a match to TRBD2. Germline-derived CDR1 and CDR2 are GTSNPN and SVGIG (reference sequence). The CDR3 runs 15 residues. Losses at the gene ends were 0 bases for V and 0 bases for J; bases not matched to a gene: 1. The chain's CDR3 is CAWSVGLASYNEQFF. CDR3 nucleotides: TGTGCCTGGAGTGTTGGACTAGCCTCCTACAATGAGCAGTTCTTC. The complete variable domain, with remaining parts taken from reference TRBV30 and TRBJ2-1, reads SQTIHQWPATLVQPVGSPLSLECTVEGTSNPNLYWYRQAAGRGLQLLFYSVGIGQISSEVPQNLSASRPQDRQFILSSKKLLLSDSGFYLCAWSVGLASYNEQFFGPGTRLTVL.

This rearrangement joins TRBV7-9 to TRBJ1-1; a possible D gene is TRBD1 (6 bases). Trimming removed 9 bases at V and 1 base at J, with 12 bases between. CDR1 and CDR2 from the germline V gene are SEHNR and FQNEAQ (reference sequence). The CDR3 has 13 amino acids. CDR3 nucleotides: TGTGCCAGTCTGCGGGGGCAGAACACTGAAGCTTTCTTT. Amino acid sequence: CASLRGQNTEAFF.

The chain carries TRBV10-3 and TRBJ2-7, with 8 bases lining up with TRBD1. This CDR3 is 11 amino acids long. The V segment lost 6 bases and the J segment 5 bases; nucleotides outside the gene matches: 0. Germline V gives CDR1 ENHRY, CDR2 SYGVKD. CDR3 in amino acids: CAIRQGDEQYF. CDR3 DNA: TGTGCCATCAGACAGGGGGACGAGCAGTACTTC.

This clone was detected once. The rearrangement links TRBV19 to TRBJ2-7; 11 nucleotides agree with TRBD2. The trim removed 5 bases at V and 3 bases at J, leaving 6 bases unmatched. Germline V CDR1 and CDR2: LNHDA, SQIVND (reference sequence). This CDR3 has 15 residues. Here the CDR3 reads CASSRLAGKNYEQYF. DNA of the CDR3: TGTGCCAGTAGTCGACTAGCGGGGAAGAACTACGAGCAGTACTTC.

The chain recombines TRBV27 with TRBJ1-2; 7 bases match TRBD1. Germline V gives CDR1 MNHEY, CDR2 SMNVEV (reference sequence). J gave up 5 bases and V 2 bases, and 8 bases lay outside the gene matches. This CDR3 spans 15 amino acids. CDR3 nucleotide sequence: TGTGCCAGCAGTTTAAGACAGGGAGGCCGTTATGGCTACACCTTC. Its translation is CASSLRQGGRYGYTF.

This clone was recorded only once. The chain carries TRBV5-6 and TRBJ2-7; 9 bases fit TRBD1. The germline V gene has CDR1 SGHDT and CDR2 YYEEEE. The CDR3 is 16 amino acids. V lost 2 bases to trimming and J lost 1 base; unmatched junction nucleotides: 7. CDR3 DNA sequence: TGTGCCAGCAGCTTTTATCTAGGGACAGGGTCCTACGAGCAGTACTTC. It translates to CASSFYLGTGSYEQYF. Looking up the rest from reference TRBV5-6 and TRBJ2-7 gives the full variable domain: DAGVTQSPTHLIKTRGQQVTLRCSPKSGHDTVSWYQQALGQGPQFIFQYYEEEERQRGNFPDRFSGHQFPNYSSELNVNALLLGDSALYLCASSFYLGTGSYEQYFGPGTRLTVT.

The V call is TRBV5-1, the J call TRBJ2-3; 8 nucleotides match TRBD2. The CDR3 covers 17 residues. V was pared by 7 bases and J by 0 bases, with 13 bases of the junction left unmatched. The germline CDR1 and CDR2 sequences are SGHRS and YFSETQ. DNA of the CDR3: TGCGCCAGCTTACCCGGCCGGGGGGGATCTAGCACAGATACGCAGTATTTT. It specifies CASLPGRGGSSTDTQYF.

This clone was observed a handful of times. This chain's CDR3 is CASSVRGVFNTGELFF. The CDR3 DNA is TGTGCCAGCAGCGTACGGGGGGTTTTTAACACCGGGGAGCTGTTTTTT. The V gene is TRBV9, the J gene TRBJ2-2, with 7 bases fitting TRBD2. The V segment lost 1 base and the J segment 2 bases; nucleotides outside the gene matches: 5. The CDR3 is 16 amino acids. Looked up from germline, CDR1 is SGDLS and CDR2 is YYNGEE.

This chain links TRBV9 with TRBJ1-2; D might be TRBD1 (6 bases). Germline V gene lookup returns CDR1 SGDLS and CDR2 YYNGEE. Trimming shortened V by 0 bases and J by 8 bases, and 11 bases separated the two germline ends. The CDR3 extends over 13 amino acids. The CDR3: CASSVEQGDGYTF. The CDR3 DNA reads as TGTGCCAGCAGCGTAGAACAGGGTGACGGCTACACCTTC.

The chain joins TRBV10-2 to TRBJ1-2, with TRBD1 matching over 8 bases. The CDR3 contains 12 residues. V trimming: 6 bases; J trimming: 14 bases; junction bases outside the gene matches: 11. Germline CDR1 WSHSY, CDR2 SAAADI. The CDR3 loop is CASRLTQGVDTF. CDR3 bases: TGCGCCAGCAGACTGACACAGGGGGTGGATACCTTC.

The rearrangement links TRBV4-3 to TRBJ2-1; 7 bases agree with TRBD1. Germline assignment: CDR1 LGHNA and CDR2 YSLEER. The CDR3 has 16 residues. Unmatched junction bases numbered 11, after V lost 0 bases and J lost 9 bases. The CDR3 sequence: CASSQDIYRGSGEQFF. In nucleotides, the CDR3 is TGCGCCAGCAGCCAAGATATTTACAGGGGATCCGGTGAGCAGTTCTTC.

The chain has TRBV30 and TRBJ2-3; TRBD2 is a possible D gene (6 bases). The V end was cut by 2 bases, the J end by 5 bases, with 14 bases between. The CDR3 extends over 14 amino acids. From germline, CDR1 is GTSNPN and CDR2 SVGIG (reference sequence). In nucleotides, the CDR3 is TGTGCCTGGAGTATGTGGAGGGGTGAAGATACGCAGTATTTT. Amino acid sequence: CAWSMWRGEDTQYF.

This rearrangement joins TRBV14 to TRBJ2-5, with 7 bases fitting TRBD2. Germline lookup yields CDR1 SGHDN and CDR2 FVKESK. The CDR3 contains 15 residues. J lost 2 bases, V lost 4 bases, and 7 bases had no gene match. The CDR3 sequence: CASSRLGGIQETQYF. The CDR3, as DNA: TGTGCCAGCAGCCGATTGGGGGGGATACAAGAGACCCAGTACTTC.

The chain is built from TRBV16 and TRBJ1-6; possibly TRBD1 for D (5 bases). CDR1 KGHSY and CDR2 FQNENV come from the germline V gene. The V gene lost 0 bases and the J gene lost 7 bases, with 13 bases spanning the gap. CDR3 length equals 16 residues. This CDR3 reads CASSQSAWGLNSPLHF. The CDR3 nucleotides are TGTGCCAGCAGCCAATCGGCGTGGGGACTCAATTCACCCCTCCACTTT.

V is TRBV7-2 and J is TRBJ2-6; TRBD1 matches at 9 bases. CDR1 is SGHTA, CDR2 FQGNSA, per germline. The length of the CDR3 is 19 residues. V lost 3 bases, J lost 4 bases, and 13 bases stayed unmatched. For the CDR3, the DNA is TGTGCCAGCAGCTTCCGGTCGGGGACAGGGTTGGAAGGGGCCAACGTCCTGACTTTC. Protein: CASSFRSGTGLEGANVLTF.

The DNA of the CDR3 is TGCGCCAGCAGCACAGGGGAGACCCAGTACTTC. Amino acid sequence: CASSTGETQYF. The chain is built from TRBV5-1 and TRBJ2-5; possibly TRBD1 for D (6 bases). This CDR3 contains 11 residues. The germline gives CDR1 SGHRS, CDR2 YFSETQ. Between the trimmed V and J ends, which lost 4 bases and 5 bases, there was a span of 6 bases.

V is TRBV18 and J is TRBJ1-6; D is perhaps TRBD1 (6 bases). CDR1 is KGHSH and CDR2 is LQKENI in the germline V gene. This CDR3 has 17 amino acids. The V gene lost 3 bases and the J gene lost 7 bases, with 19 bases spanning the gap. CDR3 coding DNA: TGTGCCAGCTCACCTTCACAGGGAGCCATGGGAAATTCACCCCTCCACTTT. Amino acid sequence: CASSPSQGAMGNSPLHF.